This TCR beta chain is drawn from a study of shared clonotypes between healthy human individuals. The CDR3 is 14 amino acids. Trimming took off 2 bases at V and 8 bases at J, with 16 bases between the two ends. From germline, CDR1 is SGHRS and CDR2 YFSETQ. Produced via immunoSEQ multiplex PCR; TCRdb's table is partial and in-frame only. The table includes approximately 500,000 clones, 90% to 96% detected once. Sequencing used naive CD4+ T cells sorted from blood. Subset described: CD45RA+ positively selected. This sequence originates from a woman under 40 in good health. V gene TRBV5-1 combines with J gene TRBJ1-2, with a possible D match to TRBD1 (5 bases). The DNA of the CDR3 is TGCGCCAGCAGCTTATCCAGGGAGCTCGGAGGCTACACCTTC. Its protein product is CASSLSRELGGYTF. Combining the CDR3 with reference TRBV5-1 and TRBJ1-2 gives the whole variable domain KAGVTQTPRYLIKTRGQQVTLSCSPISGHRSVSWYQQTPGQGLQFLFEYFSETQRNKGNFPGRFSGRQFSNSRSEMNVSTLELGDSALYLCASSLSRELGGYTFGSGTRLTVV.